This T cell receptor beta chain stems from a study of CD4 T cells in relation to SARS-CoV-2 and coronaviruses. About the study: Negative control cultures got HIV-1 Nef peptides or no peptide.

Method: immunoSEQ multiplex PCR; TCRdb's copy keeps in-frame clones and lacks some. The repertoire consists of around 26,000 clones, with around three quarters occurring once and the leading ten covering roughly 23%. Only one count was recorded for this clone. Its matching antigen is unknown. Deletions cut 3 bases from V and 9 bases from J, with 18 bases between. Germline CDR1 reads GTSNPN; CDR2 reads SVGIG (reference sequence). The CDR3 has 14 amino acids. Unexposed donor CD4+ T cells date from about 2011-2019, before the COVID-19 pandemic. After about 11 days of culture, CD4+ T cells were isolated. Cultures held two million PBMCs per well with around 10 IU/ml IL-2.

The sequenced sample consisted of CD4+ T cells from PBMCs, cultured in vitro. The chain recombines TRBV30 with TRBJ2-1; D tentatively reads TRBD1 or TRBD2 (5 bases each). This TCR came from a human donor in good health. The CDR3 reads CAWRGPHGTSEQFF. The CDR3 DNA is TGTGCCTGGAGGGGCCCCCACGGGACCTCTGAGCAGTTCTTC.